One and the same sample provided the 23 T cell receptor beta chains below, sequenced in a study of CD8 T cells in Susac syndrome. When the RNA was reverse transcribed, random hexamers were used with an input of 0.5 to 1 ug. TCRdb ran MiXCR on the immunoSEQ multiplex PCR reads and lists one entry per CDR3 protein. Of under 150,000 distinct CDR3 sequences listed, 95% were seen once; the top ten hold more than 0.14%. Sequenced material: CD4+ T cells from PBMCs. The receptors shown here come from a human donor with Susac syndrome.

The V call is TRBV25-1, the J call TRBJ1-5; D call uncertain. Between the trimmed V and J ends, which lost 1 base and 4 bases, there was a span of 8 bases. The CDR3 runs 14 residues. In germline, CDR1 is MGHDK, CDR2 SYGVNS. The CDR3 loop reads CASSEWSVNQPQHF. DNA for the CDR3: TGTGCCAGCAGTGAATGGTCAGTGAATCAGCCCCAGCATTTT.

The V gene is TRBV30, the J gene TRBJ1-2, with 7 positions matching TRBD1. V gave up 5 bases and J gave up 4 bases; unmatched junction bases: 13. Germline V gene data show CDR1 as GTSNPN and CDR2 as SVGIG (reference sequence). The CDR3 length is 15 residues. The CDR3 spells CAWAPQGRTIYGYTF. The CDR3 nucleotides are TGTGCCTGGGCCCCACAGGGGCGAACCATCTATGGCTACACCTTC.

This chain joins TRBV5-8 and TRBJ1-4; D may be TRBD1 (5 bases). The CDR3 contains 15 residues. CDR1 is SGHTS and CDR2 is YDEGEE in the germline V gene. V shed 4 bases and J shed 5 bases, with 15 bases lying between them. CDR3 residues: CASSPGQTGNEKLFF. The CDR3 DNA follows: TGTGCCAGCAGCCCAGGACAAACTGGAAATGAAAAACTGTTTTTT.

The gene calls are TRBV7-3 and TRBJ2-7; no firm D call. Germline lookup yields CDR1 SGHTA and CDR2 FQGTGA. The CDR3 is 15 amino acids. V lost 5 bases, J lost 0 bases, and 14 bases lay in between. The CDR3 reads CASSPQPGSSYEQYF. In DNA form, the CDR3 reads TGTGCCAGCAGCCCCCAGCCAGGATCCTCCTACGAGCAGTACTTC.

This chain connects TRBV12-3 or TRBV12-4 to TRBJ2-7, with D uncertain. Trimming pared 4 bases from V and 6 bases from J, leaving 10 bases between. CDR3 size: 12 residues. The CDR3 DNA reads as TGTGCCAGCAGTTGGGTCTCTGGCGAGCAGTACTTC. Protein product: CASSWVSGEQYF.

The chain links TRBV3-1 to TRBJ2-7, with 10 bases lining up with TRBD2. The V gene's germline CDR1 is LGHDT and CDR2 YNNKEL (reference sequence). The CDR3 consists of 14 residues. With V trimmed by 1 base and J by 3 bases, 0 bases remained unmatched. The CDR3 sequence: CASSQASGGYEQYF. Here the CDR3 DNA reads TGTGCCAGCAGCCAAGCTAGCGGGGGCTACGAGCAGTACTTC.

V is TRBV7-2 and J is TRBJ1-1; D gene uncertain. The V gene's germline CDR1 is SGHTA and CDR2 FQGNSA. This CDR3 is built from 13 residues. Trimming cost V 4 bases and J 0 bases, with 6 bases left between them. The CDR3 DNA follows: TGTGCCAGCAGCTGGAACATGAACACTGAAGCTTTCTTT. Protein sequence: CASSWNMNTEAFF.

This clonotype was observed a single time. The chain recombines TRBV7-9 with TRBJ2-1; weak D call: TRBD2 (6 bases). CDR1 is SEHNR, CDR2 FQNEAQ, per germline (reference sequence). The CDR3 has 13 residues. The ends were cut back, 4 bases at V and 7 bases at J, with 11 bases in the middle. This CDR3 is CASSSLGGNEQFF. The CDR3 DNA reads TGTGCCAGCAGCTCCCTCGGAGGGAATGAGCAGTTCTTC.

The chain has TRBV3-1 and TRBJ2-5; 12 positions match TRBD2. Germline V gene data show CDR1 as LGHDT and CDR2 as YNNKEL (reference sequence). CDR3 size: 16 residues. After removal of 0 bases from V and 5 bases from J, the junction contained 4 bases not matched to a gene. The CDR3 bases are TGTGCCAGCAGCCAAGAGCGACTAGCGGGAGTGGAGACCCAGTACTTC. As protein: CASSQERLAGVETQYF.

This sequence joins TRBV20-1 and TRBJ1-2, with no clear D. The CDR3 covers 15 residues. Trimming took 0 bases from V and 4 from J, leaving 15 bases between them. Germline values: CDR1 DFQATT, CDR2 SNEGSKA (reference sequence). The CDR3 here is CSARDRALGGYGYTF. The CDR3 coding sequence is TGCAGTGCTAGAGATCGGGCGCTGGGAGGCTATGGCTACACCTTC.

The chain recombines TRBV30 with TRBJ2-4; D not resolved. The CDR3 loop spans 14 amino acids. Germline-derived CDR1 and CDR2 are GTSNPN and SVGIG (reference sequence). V lost 5 bases to trimming and J lost 7 bases, with 18 bases between them. For the CDR3, the DNA is TGTGCCTGGGGGAAGACGGACGATTACAACATTCAGTACTTC. Translating gives CAWGKTDDYNIQYF.

This rearrangement joins TRBV3-1 to TRBJ1-2; perhaps TRBD1 as D (6 bases). In germline, CDR1 is LGHDT, CDR2 YNNKEL (reference sequence). V was trimmed by 4 bases and J by 4 bases, leaving 10 bases between them. CDR3 length: 13 residues. CDR3 residues: CASSRTDSYGYTF. The CDR3 DNA is TGTGCCAGCAGCCGCACGGACAGCTATGGCTACACCTTC.

Concerning this clonotype: The junction departs from germline at one end; a sequencing error may be responsible. The V call is TRBV19, the J call TRBJ1-6; D unclear. The CDR3 has 14 residues. Germline lookup yields CDR1 LNHDA and CDR2 SQIVND (reference sequence). The CDR3 DNA is TGTGCCAGTAGTGTAGACGGCGATAATTCACCCCTCCACTTT. Translation gives CASSVDGDNSPLHF.

This chain joins TRBV30 and TRBJ1-6; possible D gene TRBD1, 5 bases. CDR3 size: 13 residues. The germline CDR1 and CDR2 sequences are GTSNPN and SVGIG (reference sequence). V was cut by 1 base and J by 10 bases, with 11 bases left in between. As DNA, the CDR3 is TGTGCCTGGAGTGGGGGGTTCGGATCACCCCTCCACTTT. It codes for CAWSGGFGSPLHF.

This chain links TRBV29-1 with TRBJ2-2; 7 bases are shared with TRBD2. Germline V lookup: CDR1 SQVTM, CDR2 ANQGSEA. After removal of 4 bases from V and 0 bases from J, the junction contained 5 bases not matched to a gene. The CDR3 has 15 residues. CDR3 residues: CSVVVRGANTGELFF. The CDR3 bases are TGCAGCGTTGTCGTTCGGGGGGCGAACACCGGGGAGCTGTTTTTT.

This clonotype was observed a single time. V is TRBV5-1 and J is TRBJ2-2; D is undetermined. The CDR3 consists of 14 residues. Germline assignment: CDR1 SGHRS and CDR2 YFSETQ. V was cut by 1 base and J by 7 bases, with 11 bases left in between. This CDR3 is CASSLQTGGGELFF. CDR3 nucleotides: TGCGCCAGCAGCTTGCAGACTGGTGGCGGGGAGCTGTTTTTT. Full variable domain (missing parts from reference TRBV5-1 and TRBJ2-2): KAGVTQTPRYLIKTRGQQVTLSCSPISGHRSVSWYQQTPGQGLQFLFEYFSETQRNKGNFPGRFSGRQFSNSRSEMNVSTLELGDSALYLCASSLQTGGGELFFGEGSRLTVL.

This clonotype was counted a few times. V is TRBV9 and J is TRBJ2-1; D not resolved. Germline CDR1 SGDLS, CDR2 YYNGEE. V was trimmed by 2 bases and J by 10 bases, leaving 13 bases between them. The CDR3 sequence is 13 residues long. The CDR3, as DNA: TGTGCCAGCAGCGTTCAGTTGGATAAGGAGCAGTTCTTC. Its translation is CASSVQLDKEQFF.

The chain joins TRBV12-3 or TRBV12-4 to TRBJ1-2; 7 bases agree with TRBD1. The CDR3 loop spans 13 amino acids. Trimming removed 6 bases from V and 8 bases from J; junction bases left unmatched: 9. The CDR3 sequence is CASSTYRGLGYTF. DNA for the CDR3: TGTGCCAGCAGCACGTACAGGGGATTGGGCTACACCTTC.

This chain uses TRBV7-2 with TRBJ2-1; D assignment may be TRBD1 or TRBD2 (6 bases each). Trimming took off 6 bases at V and 7 bases at J, with 19 bases between the two ends. This CDR3 region has 15 residues. Germline CDR1 reads SGHTA; CDR2 reads FQGNSA. CDR3 region: CASSRLGGRRNEQFF. The CDR3 coding sequence is TGTGCCAGCAGTCGGCTGGGGGGCCGGCGGAATGAGCAGTTCTTC. Variable domain in full (rest from reference TRBV7-2 and TRBJ2-1): GAGVSQSPSNKVTEKGKDVELRCDPISGHTALYWYRQSLGQGLEFLIYFQGNSAPDKSGLPSDRFSAERTGGSVSTLTIQRTQQEDSAVYLCASSRLGGRRNEQFFGPGTRLTVL.

Here the CDR3 reads CASSPVVRRGRSYEQYF. Here the CDR3 DNA reads TGTGCCAGCAGCCCTGTTGTGAGGCGGGGGCGCTCCTACGAGCAGTACTTC. The V call is TRBV5-4, the J call TRBJ2-7; D possibly corresponds to TRBD2 (7 bases). The V and J ends lost 4 bases and 0 bases respectively, with 20 bases between them. The CDR3 has 17 amino acids. The V gene's germline CDR1 is SGHNT and CDR2 YYREEE (reference sequence).

V gene TRBV20-1 combines with J gene TRBJ1-2; the D is unclear. Germline-derived CDR1 and CDR2 are DFQATT and SNEGSKA (reference sequence). The CDR3 is 13 amino acids. With 6 bases removed from V and 1 base from J, the gap between germline ends came to 12 bases. The CDR3 DNA follows: TGCAGTGCCGGTGGGCCGGATAACTATGGCTACACCTTC. Its translation is CSAGGPDNYGYTF.

The rearrangement links TRBV10-3 to TRBJ2-1, with 10 bases matching TRBD1. CDR1 is ENHRY, CDR2 SYGVKD, per germline. CDR3 length: 15 residues. J was trimmed by 7 bases and V by 8 bases; bases with no gene match: 11. The CDR3 DNA reads TGTGCCATCGGGTCAGCCGGGACAGGGGTAAATGAGCAGTTCTTC. It codes for CAIGSAGTGVNEQFF.

The chain is built from TRBV6-1 and TRBJ2-5; D not resolved. Trimming left V 2 bases short and J 2 bases short, with 15 bases between. The CDR3 sequence is 16 residues long. Per the germline V gene, CDR1 is MNHNS and CDR2 is SASEGT. The CDR3 sequence is CASSENSGRPQETQYF. As DNA, the CDR3 is TGTGCCAGCAGTGAAAATTCAGGACGGCCACAAGAGACCCAGTACTTC.